Shown below are 21 T cell receptor beta chains from a single sample sequenced in a study of blood T cell repertoires in COVID-19. Repertoires were generated with immunoSEQ multiplex PCR, while TCRdb's copy carries only in-frame clones and drops some. The sample consists of about 250,000 clones, about 83% of them appearing once. Sequencing was carried out using peripheral blood. These receptors originate from a man aged 80 or over with acute or convalescent COVID-19.

The chain employs TRBV6-1 and TRBJ1-3; the D is unclear. V was pared by 0 bases and J by 4 bases, with 13 bases between. This CDR3 spans 16 amino acids. CDR1 and CDR2 from the germline V gene are MNHNS and SASEGT. The CDR3 spells CASSEALPGGGNTIYF. In nucleotides, the CDR3 is TGTGCCAGCAGTGAAGCGCTTCCTGGCGGCGGAAACACCATATATTTT.

The DNA of the CDR3 is TGTGCCAGCAGCTTAGTTTTCGGGACAGATCAAAACATTCAGTACTTC. Its protein is CASSLVFGTDQNIQYF. The V call is TRBV7-9, the J call TRBJ2-4, with 7 bases that match TRBD1. Per the germline V gene, CDR1 is SEHNR and CDR2 is FQNEAQ (reference sequence). Trimming at V came to 1 base and at J to 5 bases, leaving 8 bases not matched to a gene. CDR3 size: 16 residues. Drawing the rest from reference TRBV7-9 and TRBJ2-4, the complete variable domain is DTGVSQNPRHKITKRGQNVTFRCDPISEHNRLYWYRQTLGQGPEFLTYFQNEAQLEKSRLLSDRFSAERPKGSFSTLEIQRTEQGDSAMYLCASSLVFGTDQNIQYFGAGTRLSVL.

The rearrangement uses TRBV5-1 and TRBJ1-4; no definite D call. V lost 1 base and J 4 bases, leaving 14 bases between the germline ends. Germline assignment: CDR1 SGHRS and CDR2 YFSETQ. The length of the CDR3 is 16 residues. CDR3 residues: CASSLSPRTDNEKLFF. In DNA form, the CDR3 reads TGCGCCAGCAGCTTGTCCCCTCGAACAGATAATGAAAAACTGTTTTTT.

This clone came up a few times. The chain links TRBV2 to TRBJ1-1; D is unresolved. Trimming left V 7 bases short and J 6 bases short, with 12 bases between. CDR1 is SNHLY and CDR2 is FYNNEI in the germline V gene. The CDR3 length is 12 residues. The CDR3 DNA reads as TGTGCCAGCATGAGGGTTACTCCTGAAGCTTTCTTT. Translating gives CASMRVTPEAFF.

V is TRBV3-1 (or the pseudogene TRBV3-2) and J is TRBJ2-7; TRBD2 matches at 7 bases. Germline CDR1 is LGHDT and CDR2 is YNNKEL (reference sequence). Trimming cost V 1 base and J 2 bases; bases outside gene matches: 14. The CDR3 runs 18 residues. CDR3 sequence reads: CASSQVFPAGDVPYEQYF. The DNA for the CDR3 is TGTGCCAGCAGCCAAGTTTTTCCTGCGGGAGATGTCCCCTACGAGCAGTACTTC.

The chain joins TRBV19 to TRBJ1-2; D not resolved. The CDR3 is 15 residues long. Germline CDR1 LNHDA, CDR2 SQIVND (reference sequence). V was shortened by 5 bases and J by 0 bases, with 13 bases between the two germline ends. CDR3 amino acids: CASSREGTPNYGYTF. CDR3 DNA sequence: TGTGCCAGTAGTCGAGAGGGAACTCCTAACTATGGCTACACCTTC.

The V gene is TRBV24-1, the J gene TRBJ2-2; 9 positions agree with TRBD1. The CDR3 is 19 amino acids. Trimming took 4 bases from V and 4 from J; bases not matched to a gene: 15. Per the germline V gene, CDR1 is KGHDR and CDR2 is SFDVKD. CDR3 DNA: TGTGCCACCAGTGAATTACCCGGGACAGGGTGGCAGAGCACCGGGGAGCTGTTTTTT. It yields the protein CATSELPGTGWQSTGELFF.

The chain is built from TRBV29-1 and TRBJ1-2; unclear D gene. CDR1 SQVTM and CDR2 ANQGSEA come from the germline V gene. V lost 3 bases, J lost 4 bases, and 15 bases lay in between. This CDR3 has 14 residues. CDR3 in amino acids: CSVDRGITGYGYTF. The DNA of the CDR3 is TGCAGCGTTGATCGGGGAATAACGGGCTATGGCTACACCTTC.

The chain couples TRBV3-1 (or the pseudogene TRBV3-2) to TRBJ2-5, with D maybe TRBD1 (6 bases). CDR3 length equals 17 residues. Trimming stripped 1 base from V and 1 base from J, with 16 bases between. From germline, CDR1 is LGHDT and CDR2 YNNKEL (reference sequence). CDR3 in amino acids: CASSQGIGGRGQETQYF. The CDR3 coding sequence is TGTGCCAGCAGCCAAGGTATAGGCGGCAGGGGCCAAGAGACCCAGTACTTC.

The J gene is TRBJ1-3, the V gene TRBV18, with D hard to call. The germline V gene encodes CDR1 KGHSH and CDR2 LQKENI. V lost 0 bases to trimming and J lost 0 bases, with 9 bases between them. CDR3 size: 16 residues. CDR3 sequence (DNA): TGTGCCAGCTCACCACCCCAGGTTTTCTCTGGAAACACCATATATTTT. It specifies CASSPPQVFSGNTIYF.

The chain has TRBV11-3 and TRBJ2-3; D gene unclear. Germline-derived CDR1 and CDR2 are SGHNT and YENEEA. There are 13 residues in the CDR3. Trimming left V 0 bases short and J 8 bases short, with 9 bases between. The CDR3 nucleotides are TGTGCCAGCAGCTTAGATATACTGAGTACGCAGTATTTT. Translated, it gives CASSLDILSTQYF. Together with reference TRBV11-3 and TRBJ2-3, the CDR3 gives the full variable domain: EAGVVQSPRYKIIEKKQPVAFWCNPISGHNTLYWYLQNLGQGPELLIRYENEEAVDDSQLPKDRFSAERLKGVDSTLKIQPAELGDSAVYLCASSLDILSTQYFGPGTRLTVL.

J is TRBJ2-1 and V is TRBV5-1; D perhaps matches TRBD2 (6 bases). V dropped 4 bases and J dropped 10 bases, with 18 bases sitting between them. Germline-derived CDR1 and CDR2 are SGHRS and YFSETQ. This CDR3 comprises 14 residues. CDR3 residues: CASSTPGPGREQFF. The DNA for the CDR3 is TGCGCCAGCAGCACCCCCGGGCCGGGGAGGGAGCAGTTCTTC.

The chain combines TRBV5-1 with TRBJ2-1; the D gene is possibly TRBD2 (5 bases). This CDR3 has 15 residues. With 4 bases removed from V and 3 bases from J, the gap between germline ends came to 14 bases. The germline gives CDR1 SGHRS, CDR2 YFSETQ. The CDR3 nucleotides are TGCGCCAGCAGCAAAGCGGAGAGTCTCTACAATGAGCAGTTCTTC. This gives the protein CASSKAESLYNEQFF.

The rearrangement links TRBV5-1 to TRBJ1-1, with 10 bases identical to TRBD1. The length of the CDR3 is 18 residues. The V and J ends lost 4 bases and 1 base, in that order; junction bases with no gene match: 13. The germline CDR1 and CDR2 sequences are SGHRS and YFSETQ. In DNA, the CDR3 is TGCGCCAGCAGCGGGGACAGGGGATGGAACCAGAAGAACACTGAAGCTTTCTTT. Encoded protein: CASSGDRGWNQKNTEAFF.

This clone was detected only a few times. The J gene is TRBJ1-6, the V gene TRBV6-1, with unresolved D. The germline V gene encodes CDR1 MNHNS and CDR2 SASEGT. The CDR3 totals 16 residues. V shed 1 base and J shed 8 bases, with 15 bases lying between them. This chain's CDR3 is CASSEVRGGLDSPLHF. Written as DNA, the CDR3 is TGTGCCAGCAGTGAAGTAAGAGGAGGGTTGGATTCACCCCTCCACTTT.

The J gene is TRBJ2-7, the V gene TRBV11-2, with a weak D call TRBD1 (6 bases). CDR1 SGHAT and CDR2 FQNNGV come from the germline V gene. There are 14 residues in the CDR3. The V gene lost 2 bases and the J gene lost 1 base, with 9 bases spanning the gap. Written as DNA, the CDR3 is TGTGCCAGCAGCTTACCGGACAGATCCTACGAGCAGTACTTC. This encodes CASSLPDRSYEQYF.

The genes are TRBV19 and TRBJ1-6; 7 nucleotides line up with TRBD1. The length of the CDR3 is 16 residues. V lost 4 bases, J lost 8 bases, and 11 bases stayed unmatched. Germline V lookup: CDR1 LNHDA, CDR2 SQIVND (reference sequence). The CDR3 is CASSTILTGQDSPLHF. The DNA of the CDR3 is TGTGCCAGTAGTACTATATTGACAGGGCAAGATTCACCCCTCCACTTT.

The V and J genes are TRBV19 and TRBJ2-2; possible D gene TRBD1, 6 bases. In germline, CDR1 is LNHDA, CDR2 SQIVND (reference sequence). V was cut by 7 bases and J by 4 bases, with 13 bases left in between. The CDR3 runs to 14 residues. The CDR3: CASTLQGSTGELFF. In DNA, the CDR3 is TGTGCCAGTACGCTCCAGGGGTCCACCGGGGAGCTGTTTTTT.

The rearrangement uses TRBV24-1 and TRBJ1-2, with D perhaps matching TRBD1 (6 bases). Between the trimmed V and J ends, which lost 9 bases and 8 bases, there was a span of 15 bases. The CDR3 runs to 12 residues. The germline V gene encodes CDR1 KGHDR and CDR2 SFDVKD. The CDR3 DNA is TGTGCCACCCCACTGCAGGGGAAAGGCTACACCTTC. It specifies CATPLQGKGYTF.

This clone was found once. V gene TRBV24-1 combines with J gene TRBJ2-3, with 7 nucleotides matching TRBD2. This CDR3 comprises 16 residues. Germline V gene sequence: CDR1 KGHDR, CDR2 SFDVKD. Germline trimming cut 9 bases from V and 2 bases from J; bases unmatched to any gene: 13. CDR3 in DNA: TGTGCCACCGGATCCGGGGGGTCCCTTTTCACAGATACGCAGTATTTT. Protein product: CATGSGGSLFTDTQYF.

The V call is TRBV2, the J call TRBJ1-2; D not certain. CDR3 length equals 11 residues. Germline V gene sequence: CDR1 SNHLY, CDR2 FYNNEI. The V end lost 4 bases, the J end lost 8 bases, and 8 bases lay between the germline ends. The CDR3 DNA sequence: TGTGCCAGCAGTGCGGGAGTCGGCTACACCTTC. It specifies CASSAGVGYTF.